This T cell receptor beta chain was documented in a study of identical twins. This CDR3 spans 14 amino acids. TCRdb fed the 5' RACE reads into MiXCR, producing one record per CDR3 protein. This sample has 1.5 million to 2 million distinct CDR3 sequences, with roughly a third found just once. Broader study findings: Out-of-frame alpha sequences common to twins were enriched for low generation probability.

This clonotype has at least ten counts. Its specificity is not known. The chain has TRBV21-1 and TRBJ2-3; TRBD1 is taken as the D call from the table, unchecked against the DNA. TRBV21-1 constitutes a pseudogene. The specimen was cord blood. This TCR was recovered from a newborn girl in good health. The CDR3 sequence: CASSVPGYTDTQYF. CDR3 DNA sequence: TGTGCCAGCAGCGTCCCCGGCTACACAGATACGCAGTATTTT.